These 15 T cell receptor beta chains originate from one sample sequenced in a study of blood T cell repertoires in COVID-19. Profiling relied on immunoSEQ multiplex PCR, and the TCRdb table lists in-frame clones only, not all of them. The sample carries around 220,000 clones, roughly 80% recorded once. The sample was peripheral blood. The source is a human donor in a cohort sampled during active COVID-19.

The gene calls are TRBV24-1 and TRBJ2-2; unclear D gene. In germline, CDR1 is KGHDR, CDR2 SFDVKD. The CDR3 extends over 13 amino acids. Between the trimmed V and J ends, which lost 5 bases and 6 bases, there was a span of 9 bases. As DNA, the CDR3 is TGTGCCACCAGTGGAGGTGGAGCCGGGGAGCTGTTTTTT. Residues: CATSGGGAGELFF.

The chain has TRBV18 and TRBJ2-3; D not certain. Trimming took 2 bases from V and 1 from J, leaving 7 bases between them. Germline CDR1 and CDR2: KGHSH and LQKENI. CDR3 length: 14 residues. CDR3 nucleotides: TGTGCCAGCTCACCAATGGAGCGCACAGATACGCAGTATTTT. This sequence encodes CASSPMERTDTQYF. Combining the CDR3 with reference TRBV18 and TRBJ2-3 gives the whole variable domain NAGVMQNPRHLVRRRGQEARLRCSPMKGHSHVYWYRQLPEEGLKFMVYLQKENIIDESGMPKERFSAEFPKEGPSILRIQQVVRGDSAAYFCASSPMERTDTQYFGPGTRLTVL.

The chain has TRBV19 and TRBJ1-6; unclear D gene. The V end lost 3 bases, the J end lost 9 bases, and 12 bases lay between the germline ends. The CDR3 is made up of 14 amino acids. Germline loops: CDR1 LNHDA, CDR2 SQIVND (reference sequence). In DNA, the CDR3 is TGTGCCAGTAGTATTGGGCAGGTTCCTTCACCCCTCCACTTT. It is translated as CASSIGQVPSPLHF.

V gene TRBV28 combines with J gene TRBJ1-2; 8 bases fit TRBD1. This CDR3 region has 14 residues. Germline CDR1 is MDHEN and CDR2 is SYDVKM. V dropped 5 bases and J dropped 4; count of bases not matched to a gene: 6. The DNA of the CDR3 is TGTGCCAGCAGTAAACGGACAGGGTCCTATGGCTACACCTTC. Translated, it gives CASSKRTGSYGYTF.

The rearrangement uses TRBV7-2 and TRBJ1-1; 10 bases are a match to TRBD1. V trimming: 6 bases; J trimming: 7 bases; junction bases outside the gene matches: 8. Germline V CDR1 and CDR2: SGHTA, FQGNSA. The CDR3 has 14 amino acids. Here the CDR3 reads CASSYRQGAVEAFF. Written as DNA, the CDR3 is TGTGCCAGCAGTTACAGACAGGGGGCGGTTGAAGCTTTCTTT.

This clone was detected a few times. The CDR3 DNA sequence: TGTGCCAGCAGCTCTAGCGGGAGGGCCATCTACGAGCAGTACTTC. Its translation is CASSSSGRAIYEQYF. The gene calls are TRBV7-8 and TRBJ2-7; 12 positions agree with TRBD2. The CDR3 consists of 15 residues. CDR1 and CDR2 (germline): SGHVS, FQNEAQ. The V segment lost 4 bases and the J segment 3 bases; nucleotides outside the gene matches: 4.

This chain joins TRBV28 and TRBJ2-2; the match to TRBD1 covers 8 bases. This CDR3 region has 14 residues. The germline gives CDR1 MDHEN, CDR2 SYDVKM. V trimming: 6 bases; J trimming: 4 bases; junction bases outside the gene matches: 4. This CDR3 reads CASRRTGSTGELFF. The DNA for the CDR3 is TGTGCCAGCAGACGGACAGGGAGCACCGGGGAGCTGTTTTTT.

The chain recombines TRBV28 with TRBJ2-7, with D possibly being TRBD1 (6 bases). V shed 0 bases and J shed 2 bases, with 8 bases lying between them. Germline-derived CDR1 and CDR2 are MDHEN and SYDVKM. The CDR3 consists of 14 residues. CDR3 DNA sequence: TGTGCCAGCAGTTTATGGGACAGAACCTACGAGCAGTACTTC. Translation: CASSLWDRTYEQYF.

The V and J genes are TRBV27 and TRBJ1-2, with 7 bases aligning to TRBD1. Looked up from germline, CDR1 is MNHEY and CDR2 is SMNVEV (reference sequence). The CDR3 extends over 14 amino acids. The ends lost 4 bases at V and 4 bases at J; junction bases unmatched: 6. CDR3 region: CASSSKGQLYGYTF. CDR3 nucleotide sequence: TGTGCCAGCAGTTCGAAGGGACAGCTCTATGGCTACACCTTC.

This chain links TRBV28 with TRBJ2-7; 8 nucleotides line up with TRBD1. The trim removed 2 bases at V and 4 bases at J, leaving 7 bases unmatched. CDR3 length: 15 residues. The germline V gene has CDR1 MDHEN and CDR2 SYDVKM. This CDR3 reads CASSLPGQGIYEQYF. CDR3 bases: TGTGCCAGCAGTTTACCAGGACAGGGTATTTACGAGCAGTACTTC.

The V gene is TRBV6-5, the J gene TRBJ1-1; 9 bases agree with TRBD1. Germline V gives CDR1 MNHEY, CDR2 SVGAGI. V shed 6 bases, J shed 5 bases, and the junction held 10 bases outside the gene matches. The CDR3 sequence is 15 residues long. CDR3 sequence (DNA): TGTGCCAGCAGGCCCCGACAGGGGGGAAGTACTGAAGCTTTCTTT. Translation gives CASRPRQGGSTEAFF.

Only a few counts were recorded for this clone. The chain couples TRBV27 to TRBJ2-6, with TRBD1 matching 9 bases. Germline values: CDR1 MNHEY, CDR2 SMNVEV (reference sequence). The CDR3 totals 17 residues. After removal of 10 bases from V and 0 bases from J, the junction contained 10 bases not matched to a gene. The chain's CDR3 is CATRRGTGISGANVLTF. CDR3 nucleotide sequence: TGTGCCACCCGACGCGGGACAGGGATCTCTGGGGCCAACGTCCTGACTTTC.

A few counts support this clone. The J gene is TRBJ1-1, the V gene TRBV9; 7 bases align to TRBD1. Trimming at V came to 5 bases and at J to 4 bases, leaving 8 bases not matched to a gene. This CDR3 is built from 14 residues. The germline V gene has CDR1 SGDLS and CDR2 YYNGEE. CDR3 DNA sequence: TGTGCCAGCAGTGAGACAGGGTATGGCACTGAAGCTTTCTTT. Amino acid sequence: CASSETGYGTEAFF.

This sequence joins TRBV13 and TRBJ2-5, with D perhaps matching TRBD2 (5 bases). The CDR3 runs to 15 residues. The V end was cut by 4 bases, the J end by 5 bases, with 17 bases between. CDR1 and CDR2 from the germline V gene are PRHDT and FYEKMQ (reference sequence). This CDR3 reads CASSSSDASGETQYF. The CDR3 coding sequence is TGTGCCAGCAGCTCGTCGGACGCCTCGGGGGAGACCCAGTACTTC.

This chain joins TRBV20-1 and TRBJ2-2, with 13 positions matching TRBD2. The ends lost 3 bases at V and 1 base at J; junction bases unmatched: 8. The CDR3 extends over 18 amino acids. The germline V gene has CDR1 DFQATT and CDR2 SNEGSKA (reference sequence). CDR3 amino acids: CSASGTSGTYMNTGELFF. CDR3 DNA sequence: TGCAGTGCTAGTGGGACTAGCGGGACTTATATGAACACCGGGGAGCTGTTTTTT.